This T cell receptor (beta chain) was retrieved from a study of early T cells in non-severe SARS-CoV-2 infection. Turning to the study itself: The authors sequenced bulk RNA from unsorted whole blood, leaving chains unpaired.

Individually, cDNA molecules had unique molecular identifiers attached to them. TCRdb analysed the 5' RACE reads with MiXCR anew, one entry per CDR3 protein. The table shows some 71,000 distinct CDR3 sequences, with approximately 15% occurring only once. The CDR3 extends over 15 amino acids. V lost 6 bases, J lost 7 bases, and 11 bases stayed unmatched. CDR1 and CDR2 (germline): LGHDT, YNNKEL (reference sequence). The table lists this clonotype with a few counts. The TCR comes from an adult who was a healthcare worker with PCR-confirmed SARS-CoV-2 infection or an uninfected control (not recorded which). The rearrangement uses TRBV3-1 and TRBJ2-5; 10 positions agree with TRBD2. The sequenced sample consisted of whole blood. CDR3 loop: CASSHPSGGLWTQYF. The CDR3 nucleotides read TGTGCCAGCAGTCATCCTAGCGGGGGACTATGGACCCAGTACTTC.